A single sample is the source of the 27 T cell receptor beta chains below, sequenced in a study of PD-L1 blockade in urothelial cancer. Sequencing was performed with immunoSEQ multiplex PCR; in TCRdb, only in-frame clones are kept and a portion is missing. The sample has some 49,000 clones; roughly nine tenths are singletons. The material sequenced was PBMCs, taken around atezolizumab (anti-PD-L1) treatment. The receptors were sampled from a man between 60 and 75 years old with urothelial cancer.

The V call is TRBV25-1, the J call TRBJ1-1; 7 bases map to TRBD1. Unmatched junction bases numbered 7, after V lost 1 base and J lost 5 bases. This CDR3 spans 15 amino acids. The V gene's germline CDR1 is MGHDK and CDR2 SYGVNS. This chain's CDR3 is CASSESRRGQTEAFF. The CDR3 DNA reads TGTGCCAGCAGTGAATCTCGTAGGGGGCAGACTGAAGCTTTCTTT.

This rearrangement joins TRBV5-1 to TRBJ1-1; D unclear. CDR3 length equals 17 residues. The germline CDR1 and CDR2 sequences are SGHRS and YFSETQ. Trimming took 1 base from V and 1 from J, leaving 17 bases between them. CDR3 residues: CASSLRSGGVGNTEAFF. The CDR3 DNA reads TGCGCCAGCAGCTTGAGGTCGGGTGGAGTTGGGAACACTGAAGCTTTCTTT.

The chain has TRBV30 and TRBJ2-5, with 11 bases fitting TRBD2. The CDR3 totals 14 residues. V trimming: 3 bases; J trimming: 3 bases; junction bases outside the gene matches: 3. Germline CDR1 and CDR2: GTSNPN and SVGIG (reference sequence). DNA for the CDR3: TGTGCCTGGAGCCTAGCGGGGGGAAAAGAGACCCAGTACTTC. Translation gives CAWSLAGGKETQYF.

The gene calls are TRBV6-5 and TRBJ2-5; possibly TRBD1 for D (5 bases). The CDR3 consists of 15 residues. Trimming removed 5 bases at V and 0 bases at J, with 13 bases between. CDR1 is MNHEY, CDR2 SVGAGI, per germline. The CDR3 region is CASSPASGYQETQYF. The CDR3 bases are TGTGCCAGCAGTCCAGCTTCAGGGTACCAAGAGACCCAGTACTTC.

This chain connects TRBV6-5 to TRBJ1-1; TRBD1 matches 11 bases. Germline CDR1 is MNHEY and CDR2 is SVGAGI. V trimming: 2 bases; J trimming: 1 base; junction bases outside the gene matches: 3. This CDR3 contains 16 residues. The CDR3: CASSYGQGARNTEAFF. The CDR3 bases are TGTGCCAGCAGTTACGGACAGGGGGCGAGGAACACTGAAGCTTTCTTT.

The chain employs TRBV19 and TRBJ1-5, with D perhaps matching TRBD1 (6 bases). The germline V gene has CDR1 LNHDA and CDR2 SQIVND (reference sequence). Trimming took off 1 base at V and 3 bases at J, with 13 bases between the two ends. The CDR3 runs 16 residues. Written as DNA, the CDR3 is TGTGCCAGTAGTATAGGGGAGGGGGGAGTCAATCAGCCCCAGCATTTT. Encoded protein: CASSIGEGGVNQPQHF.

V gene TRBV7-9 combines with J gene TRBJ2-2; D unclear. The V gene lost 1 base and the J gene lost 1 base, with 7 bases spanning the gap. This CDR3 is 15 amino acids long. The germline V gene encodes CDR1 SEHNR and CDR2 FQNEAQ (reference sequence). CDR3 nucleotides: TGTGCCAGCAGCTTAGTTGCAGGGAACACCGGGGAGCTGTTTTTT. Amino acid sequence: CASSLVAGNTGELFF.

This sequence joins TRBV4-3 and TRBJ2-7; D is ambiguous. The CDR3 runs to 14 residues. Germline V gene data show CDR1 as LGHNA and CDR2 as YSLEER. Trimming removed 0 bases at V and 3 bases at J, with 9 bases between. As DNA, the CDR3 is TGCGCCAGCAGCCAAGAGATCTACCTCTACGAGCAGTACTTC. Its protein product is CASSQEIYLYEQYF.

This rearrangement joins TRBV7-2 to TRBJ2-1; D possibly corresponds to TRBD2 (5 bases). Germline CDR1 reads SGHTA; CDR2 reads FQGNSA. The CDR3 length is 13 residues. Trimming shortened V by 1 base and J by 5 bases, and 6 bases separated the two germline ends. The CDR3 region has the DNA TGTGCCAGCAGCTTAGGGCGGGACAATGAGCAGTTCTTC. Protein sequence: CASSLGRDNEQFF.

Only a few counts were recorded for this clone. The chain employs TRBV27 and TRBJ1-5; D is perhaps TRBD1 (5 bases). Trimming cost V 4 bases and J 4 bases, with 26 bases left between them. The CDR3 loop spans 19 amino acids. Germline CDR1 and CDR2: MNHEY and SMNVEV (reference sequence). This CDR3 is CASSWVSDIEEWENQPQHF. CDR3 nucleotides: TGTGCCAGCAGTTGGGTATCGGACATCGAGGAGTGGGAAAATCAGCCCCAGCATTTT.

The V gene is TRBV28, the J gene TRBJ1-2, with 7 bases matching TRBD1. J was trimmed by 4 bases and V by 4 bases; bases with no gene match: 6. Germline CDR1 and CDR2: MDHEN and SYDVKM. CDR3 size: 14 residues. The CDR3 region is CASSSGQFPYGYTF. CDR3 DNA: TGTGCCAGCAGTTCGGGACAGTTTCCCTATGGCTACACCTTC.

The rearrangement joins TRBV11-2 to TRBJ2-3; possibly TRBD2 for D (5 bases). Germline-derived CDR1 and CDR2 are SGHAT and FQNNGV. V was cut by 4 bases and J by 0 bases, with 11 bases left in between. The CDR3 sequence is 15 residues long. The CDR3 protein is CASSSRAESTDTQYF. The DNA of the CDR3 is TGTGCCAGCAGCTCCCGAGCGGAGAGCACAGATACGCAGTATTTT.

The J gene is TRBJ1-5, the V gene TRBV6-1; 8 bases map to TRBD1. V shed 3 bases and J 2 bases; nucleotides not matched to a gene: 6. The CDR3 has 16 amino acids. In germline, CDR1 is MNHNS, CDR2 SASEGT. CDR3 amino acids: CASSDRGQGGNQPQHF. CDR3 nucleotide sequence: TGTGCCAGCAGTGACCGAGGACAGGGTGGCAATCAGCCCCAGCATTTT.

The chain is built from TRBV18 and TRBJ1-4; D gene uncertain. The germline gives CDR1 KGHSH, CDR2 LQKENI. The CDR3 is 16 amino acids. V was cut by 2 bases and J by 2 bases, with 12 bases left in between. The CDR3 bases are TGTGCCAGCTCACCAAGTTCAGGCTCCACTAATGAAAAACTGTTTTTT. It specifies CASSPSSGSTNEKLFF.

The CDR3 coding sequence is TGTGCCAGCAGTTTTAACAGGGATGAGAGCTATGGCTACACCTTC. This translates into CASSFNRDESYGYTF. V usage is TRBV6-5 and J usage is TRBJ1-2; weak D call: TRBD1 (6 bases). Deletions cut 4 bases from V and 4 bases from J, with 16 bases between. This CDR3 has 15 residues. Germline V lookup: CDR1 MNHEY, CDR2 SVGAGI.

There are a few counts of this clone. The CDR3: CATSRRRTSGGGDEQFF. CDR3 nucleotide sequence: TGTGCCACCAGCAGGCGAAGGACTAGCGGGGGTGGGGATGAGCAGTTCTTC. J is TRBJ2-1 and V is TRBV15; the match to TRBD2 covers 13 bases. Germline CDR1 reads LNHNV; CDR2 reads YYDKDF (reference sequence). With V trimmed by 3 bases and J by 8 bases, 10 bases remained unmatched. The CDR3 consists of 17 residues.

V gene TRBV6-5 combines with J gene TRBJ1-2; 10 bases map to TRBD1. V shed 2 bases and J 4 bases; nucleotides not matched to a gene: 1. The CDR3 sequence is 14 residues long. Germline V CDR1 and CDR2: MNHEY, SVGAGI. CDR3 DNA: TGTGCCAGCAGTTACCGGGACAGGGGCTATGGCTACACCTTC. Protein: CASSYRDRGYGYTF.

This clone was counted a few times. The chain recombines TRBV2 with TRBJ1-5; D ambiguous. The CDR3 runs to 15 residues. Germline V gene data show CDR1 as SNHLY and CDR2 as FYNNEI. V lost 6 bases and J 3 bases, leaving 15 bases between the germline ends. The CDR3 nucleotides read TGTGCCAGCAGGTCAGGAACCGTGGCCAATCAGCCCCAGCATTTT. This translates into CASRSGTVANQPQHF.

The DNA of the CDR3 is TGTGCCAGCAGCTTAGTCGGGACAGGGGTCGAGCAGTACTTC. Translating gives CASSLVGTGVEQYF. This sequence joins TRBV5-6 and TRBJ2-7; TRBD1 matches 10 bases. The CDR3 totals 14 residues. Germline loops: CDR1 SGHDT, CDR2 YYEEEE. V shed 2 bases, J shed 6 bases, and the junction held 5 bases outside the gene matches.

V is TRBV15 and J is TRBJ1-4; 7 nucleotides align to TRBD1. Unmatched junction bases numbered 5, after V lost 0 bases and J lost 4 bases. Germline V gene data show CDR1 as LNHNV and CDR2 as YYDKDF (reference sequence). This CDR3 has 16 amino acids. For the CDR3, the DNA is TGTGCCACCAGCAGAGATGGAGGGGGCTTTAATGAAAAACTGTTTTTT. Protein product: CATSRDGGGFNEKLFF.

The chain couples TRBV7-2 to TRBJ2-7; 7 bases are a match to TRBD2. The trim removed 4 bases at V and 4 bases at J, leaving 10 bases unmatched. CDR3 size: 15 residues. The germline gives CDR1 SGHTA, CDR2 FQGNSA. As DNA, the CDR3 is TGTGCCAGCAGCTCGTCAACTAGCGCGAGTTACGAGCAGTACTTC. It codes for CASSSSTSASYEQYF.

The CDR3 sequence is CASRQNRDSNQPQHF. The CDR3 DNA reads TGCGCCAGCAGACAGAACAGGGATAGCAATCAGCCCCAGCATTTT. J is TRBJ1-5 and V is TRBV4-3; D is possibly TRBD1 (6 bases). The V end lost 6 bases, the J end lost 0 bases, and 12 bases lay between the germline ends. Germline V CDR1 and CDR2: LGHNA, YSLEER. The CDR3 is 15 residues long.

The chain has TRBV28 and TRBJ1-2; D possibly corresponds to TRBD1 (5 bases). Trimming took 6 bases from V and 0 from J, leaving 11 bases between them. Germline loops: CDR1 MDHEN, CDR2 SYDVKM. This CDR3 has 14 amino acids. The DNA for the CDR3 is TGTGCCAGCAGGCAGACAGCTGCTAACTATGGCTACACCTTC. Its translation: CASRQTAANYGYTF.

The genes are TRBV27 and TRBJ2-3, with D maybe TRBD1 (5 bases). This CDR3 has 14 residues. Germline-derived CDR1 and CDR2 are MNHEY and SMNVEV (reference sequence). V was clipped by 6 bases and J by 0 bases, with 10 bases between them. The CDR3 sequence: CASSQTESTDTQYF. The CDR3 coding sequence is TGTGCCAGCAGCCAGACAGAAAGCACAGATACGCAGTATTTT.

V usage is TRBV6-6 and J usage is TRBJ1-2; no firm D call. Trimming shortened V by 5 bases and J by 2 bases, and 18 bases separated the two germline ends. CDR1 MNHNY and CDR2 SVGAGI come from the germline V gene (reference sequence). This CDR3 contains 16 residues. The CDR3 spells CASSTIRVGLNYGYTF. The DNA for the CDR3 is TGTGCCAGCAGTACAATCCGGGTGGGTCTAAACTATGGCTACACCTTC.

This chain uses TRBV6-6 with TRBJ2-5; D gene ambiguous. V gave up 2 bases and J gave up 5 bases, with 6 bases separating them. The CDR3 consists of 12 residues. Germline CDR1 MNHNY, CDR2 SVGAGI (reference sequence). CDR3 residues: CASSYARETQYF. DNA for the CDR3: TGTGCCAGCAGTTACGCTCGGGAGACCCAGTACTTC.

The chain links TRBV6-6 to TRBJ2-7, with TRBD1 identical over 7 bases. From germline, CDR1 is MNHNY and CDR2 SVGAGI (reference sequence). V shed 9 bases and J 3 bases; nucleotides not matched to a gene: 5. CDR3 length equals 12 residues. The CDR3 loop is CASTAGGYEQYF. The CDR3 DNA reads as TGTGCCAGTACTGCAGGGGGCTACGAGCAGTACTTC.